These 14 T cell receptor beta chains share one sample of origin, sequenced in a study of T cells in Graves' hyperthyroidism and ophthalmopathy. From RNA transcripts, TCR beta CDR3 regions were amplified. The HTBI primer set drove a first-round RT-PCR of the TCR CDR3. One entry per CDR3 protein, called by TCRdb with MiXCR from the multiplex PCR reads. The table shows roughly 520,000 distinct CDR3 sequences, with approximately 25% occurring only once. The specimen sequenced was blood. The receptors shown here come from a woman in her 30s with Graves' ophthalmopathy.

The sample holds a few counts of this clonotype. The J gene is TRBJ1-5, the V gene TRBV2; D possibly corresponds to TRBD1 (6 bases). V lost 6 bases, J lost 4 bases, and 13 bases lay in between. Germline V CDR1 and CDR2: SNHLY, FYNNEI. The CDR3 totals 14 residues. This CDR3 reads CASRAGVGNQPQHF. The CDR3 region has the DNA TGTGCCAGCAGGGCAGGGGTCGGGAATCAGCCCCAGCATTTT. The full variable domain, its missing parts supplied by reference TRBV2 and TRBJ1-5, is EPEVTQTPSHQVTQMGQEVILRCVPISNHLYFYWYRQILGQKVEFLVSFYNNEISEKSEIFDDQFSVERPDGSNFTLKIRSTKLEDSAMYFCASRAGVGNQPQHFGDGTRLSIL.

This chain links TRBV24-1 with TRBJ2-5, with D hard to call. Germline V gives CDR1 KGHDR, CDR2 SFDVKD. V was cut by 5 bases and J by 5 bases, with 5 bases left in between. The CDR3 has 11 amino acids. The CDR3 loop reads CATSAGETQYF. The CDR3 DNA reads as TGTGCCACCAGTGCTGGGGAGACCCAGTACTTC.

This chain joins TRBV12-3 or TRBV12-4 and TRBJ1-1, with 8 bases lining up with TRBD1. J was trimmed by 1 base and V by 3 bases; bases with no gene match: 22. The CDR3 extends over 21 amino acids. The CDR3 region has the DNA TGTGCCAGCAGTTTGACCGAAGGACAGGGCTACTTTGGCGGAAAGAACACTGAAGCTTTCTTT. This codes for CASSLTEGQGYFGGKNTEAFF.

Many counts were recorded for this clonotype. This chain uses TRBV6-2 or TRBV6-3 with TRBJ1-5, with D unclear. Germline V gene data show CDR1 as MNHEY and CDR2 as SVGEGT. The CDR3 consists of 15 residues. Trimming removed 7 bases at V and 1 base at J, with 14 bases between. DNA of the CDR3: TGTGCCAGCAAGGAATGGGGATCGAGCAATCAGCCCCAGCATTTT. This encodes CASKEWGSSNQPQHF.

This clonotype was picked up many times. This may stem from a read error, because a much larger clone lies one nucleotide away. This rearrangement joins TRBV2 to TRBJ2-5; no clear D gene. The CDR3 runs to 13 residues. Germline values: CDR1 SNHLY, CDR2 FYNNEI. The CDR3: CASILRLQETKYF. CDR3 DNA: TGTGCCAGCATTCTCAGGCTCCAAGAGACCAAGTACTTC.

This clonotype was seen ten or more times. The rearrangement joins TRBV7-8 to TRBJ1-2; 8 nucleotides line up with TRBD1. Germline V gives CDR1 SGHVS, CDR2 FQNEAQ. CDR3 length: 17 residues. V lost 3 bases to trimming and J lost 8 bases; unmatched junction nucleotides: 17. CDR3 loop: CASSFPQSDRGHIGYTF. The CDR3 coding sequence is TGTGCCAGCAGCTTTCCCCAAAGCGACAGGGGCCATATAGGCTACACCTTC. Together with reference TRBV7-8 and TRBJ1-2, the CDR3 gives the full variable domain: GAGVSQSPRYKVAKRGQDVALRCDPISGHVSLFWYQQALGQGPEFLTYFQNEAQLDKSGLPSDRFFAERPEGSVSTLKIQRTQQEDSAVYLCASSFPQSDRGHIGYTFGSGTRLTVV.

This clonotype was counted many times. The J gene is TRBJ2-7, the V gene TRBV7-8, with a weak D call TRBD1 (6 bases). The germline gives CDR1 SGHVS, CDR2 FQNEAQ. The CDR3 spans 16 residues. Trimming pared 5 bases from V and 3 bases from J, leaving 20 bases between. The CDR3: CASSLVSYRDNYEQYF. DNA of the CDR3: TGTGCCAGCAGCCTCGTAAGTTACCGGGACAACTACGAGCAGTACTTC.

This clonotype was detected ten times or more. The chain recombines TRBV24-1 with TRBJ1-2, with D possibly TRBD1 on 5 matching bases. V shed 2 bases and J shed 4 bases, with 7 bases lying between them. The length of the CDR3 is 13 residues. Germline V gives CDR1 KGHDR, CDR2 SFDVKD. CDR3 DNA: TGTGCCACCAGTGATTCAGGGACCTATGGCTACACCTTC. It translates to CATSDSGTYGYTF.

This clonotype was recorded many times. This sequence joins TRBV6-5 and TRBJ1-2, with TRBD1 matching over 10 bases. The CDR3 has 15 amino acids. Trimming took 2 bases from V and 4 from J; bases not matched to a gene: 4. Germline CDR1 MNHEY, CDR2 SVGAGI. The CDR3 sequence: CASSYTRQGAYGYTF. The CDR3 DNA is TGTGCCAGCAGTTACACGCGACAGGGGGCCTATGGCTACACCTTC.

Many counts were recorded for this clonotype. V usage is TRBV9 and J usage is TRBJ2-7; unclear D gene. The CDR3 runs 12 residues. V lost 4 bases and J 6 bases, leaving 11 bases between the germline ends. The germline gives CDR1 SGDLS, CDR2 YYNGEE. The DNA for the CDR3 is TGTGCCAGCAGCTCACCTCGAACCGAGCAGTACTTC. It encodes CASSSPRTEQYF.

Ten or more counts support this clonotype. The rearrangement links TRBV24-1 to TRBJ1-2; 7 nucleotides align to TRBD1. Germline lookup yields CDR1 KGHDR and CDR2 SFDVKD. The CDR3 has 15 amino acids. V was pared by 3 bases and J by 2 bases, with 5 bases of the junction left unmatched. Written as DNA, the CDR3 is TGTGCCACCAGTGATCCAAAGACAGGGAACTATGGCTACACCTTC. This sequence encodes CATSDPKTGNYGYTF.

This clonotype was picked up many times. V and J are TRBV12-3 or TRBV12-4 and TRBJ1-1, with D hard to call. The length of the CDR3 is 13 residues. With 5 bases removed from V and 6 bases from J, the gap between germline ends came to 13 bases. The CDR3 region has the DNA TGTGCCAGCAGTCTTCTTTACGGGGCTGAAGCTTTCTTT. Its translation: CASSLLYGAEAFF.

As concerns this clonotype: A much larger clonotype is one base distant, so this may be a read error. The chain is built from TRBV7-9 and TRBJ1-2; no clear D. The germline V gene encodes CDR1 SEHNR and CDR2 FQNEAQ (reference sequence). The CDR3 has 12 residues. The CDR3 bases are TGTGCCAGCAGCGAAGATGGGGTTGGCTGCACCTTC. Translation: CASSEDGVGCTF.

At least ten counts were recorded for this clonotype. The genes are TRBV11-2 and TRBJ2-5, with TRBD1 matching over 7 bases. The ends lost 3 bases at V and 5 bases at J; junction bases unmatched: 3. This CDR3 region has 13 residues. Germline V gene data show CDR1 as SGHAT and CDR2 as FQNNGV. The CDR3: CASSLPRGETQYF. CDR3 sequence (DNA): TGTGCCAGCAGCTTGCCCAGGGGGGAGACCCAGTACTTC.